Following are 5 T cell receptor beta chains from one sample sequenced in a study of T cells in Graves' hyperthyroidism and ophthalmopathy. It was RNA transcripts that yielded the amplified TCR beta CDR3 regions. HTBI primers were employed in a first-round RT-PCR of the TCR CDR3. MiXCR, applied by TCRdb to the multiplex PCR reads, yields one record per CDR3 protein. This sample carries approximately 420,000 distinct CDR3 sequences, more than 13% of them seen once, and the ten largest clones take around a third. Source material: blood. The receptors were gathered from a woman aged 30 to 39 with Graves' hyperthyroidism.

The V call is TRBV10-3, the J call TRBJ2-5, with D hard to call. Trimming pared 5 bases from V and 5 bases from J, leaving 12 bases between. The CDR3 has 13 residues. Germline lookup yields CDR1 ENHRY and CDR2 SYGVKD. The CDR3: CAISKDLGETQYF. CDR3 nucleotides: TGTGCCATCAGTAAGGACCTCGGGGAGACCCAGTACTTC.

The chain recombines TRBV12-3 or TRBV12-4 with TRBJ1-4, with D hard to call. Between the trimmed V and J ends, which lost 7 bases and 3 bases, there was a span of 9 bases. This CDR3 contains 13 residues. CDR3 sequence reads: CASTGPPNEKLFF. CDR3 coding DNA: TGTGCCAGCACTGGGCCCCCTAATGAAAAACTGTTTTTT.

The chain links TRBV9 to TRBJ2-1, with D maybe TRBD2 (6 bases). In germline, CDR1 is SGDLS, CDR2 YYNGEE. The CDR3 loop spans 17 amino acids. V lost 0 bases, J lost 8 bases, and 21 bases lay in between. CDR3 loop: CASSVEPRRRDFDEQFF. The CDR3 DNA reads TGTGCCAGCAGCGTAGAGCCCCGGCGGCGGGATTTCGATGAGCAGTTCTTC.

This clonotype turned up a few times. V is TRBV5-1 and J is TRBJ1-1; no firm D call. This CDR3 has 14 amino acids. V shed 2 bases and J shed 0 bases, with 8 bases lying between them. Germline values: CDR1 SGHRS, CDR2 YFSETQ. The CDR3 loop reads CASSFGDLNTEAFF. The CDR3 DNA reads TGCGCCAGCAGCTTCGGGGATCTGAACACTGAAGCTTTCTTT. The whole variable domain, filled in from reference TRBV5-1 and TRBJ1-1, reads KAGVTQTPRYLIKTRGQQVTLSCSPISGHRSVSWYQQTPGQGLQFLFEYFSETQRNKGNFPGRFSGRQFSNSRSEMNVSTLELGDSALYLCASSFGDLNTEAFFGQGTRLTVV.

V usage is TRBV6-1 and J usage is TRBJ2-2; D gene uncertain. Germline values: CDR1 MNHNS, CDR2 SASEGT. The CDR3 has 14 amino acids. Trimming shortened V by 6 bases and J by 1 base, and 9 bases separated the two germline ends. CDR3: CASRIPGNTGELFF. Written as DNA, the CDR3 is TGTGCCAGCAGAATTCCAGGGAACACCGGGGAGCTGTTTTTT.